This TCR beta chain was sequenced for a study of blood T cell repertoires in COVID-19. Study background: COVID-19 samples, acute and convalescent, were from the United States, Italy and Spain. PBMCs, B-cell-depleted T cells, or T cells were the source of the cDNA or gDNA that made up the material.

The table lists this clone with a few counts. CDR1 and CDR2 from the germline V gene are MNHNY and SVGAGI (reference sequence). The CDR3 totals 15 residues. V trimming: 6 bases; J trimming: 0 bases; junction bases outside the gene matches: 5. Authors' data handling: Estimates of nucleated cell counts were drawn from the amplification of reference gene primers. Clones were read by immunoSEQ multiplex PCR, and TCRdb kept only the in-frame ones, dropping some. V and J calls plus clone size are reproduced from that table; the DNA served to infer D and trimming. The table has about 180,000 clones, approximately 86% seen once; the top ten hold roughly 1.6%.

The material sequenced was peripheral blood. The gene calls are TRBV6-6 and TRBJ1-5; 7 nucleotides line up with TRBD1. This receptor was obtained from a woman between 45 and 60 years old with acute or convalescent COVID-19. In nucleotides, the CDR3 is TGTGCCAGCAGGCAACAGGGGAATAGCAATCAGCCCCAGCATTTT. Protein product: CASRQQGNSNQPQHF.